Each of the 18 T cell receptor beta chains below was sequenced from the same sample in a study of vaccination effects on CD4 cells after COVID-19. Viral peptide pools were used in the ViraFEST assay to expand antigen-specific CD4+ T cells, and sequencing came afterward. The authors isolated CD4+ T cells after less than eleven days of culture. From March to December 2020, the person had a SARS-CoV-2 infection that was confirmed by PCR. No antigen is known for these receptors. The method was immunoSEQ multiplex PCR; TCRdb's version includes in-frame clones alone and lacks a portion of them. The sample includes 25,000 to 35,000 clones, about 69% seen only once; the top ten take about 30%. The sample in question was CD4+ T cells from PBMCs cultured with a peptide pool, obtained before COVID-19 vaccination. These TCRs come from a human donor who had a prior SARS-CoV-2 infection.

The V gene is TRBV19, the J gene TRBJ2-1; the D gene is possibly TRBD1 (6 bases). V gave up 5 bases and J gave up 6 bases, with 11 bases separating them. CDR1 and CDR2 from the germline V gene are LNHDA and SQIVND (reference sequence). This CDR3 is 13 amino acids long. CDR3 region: CASSQRGSNEQFF. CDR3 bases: TGTGCCAGTAGTCAAAGGGGGTCCAATGAGCAGTTCTTC.

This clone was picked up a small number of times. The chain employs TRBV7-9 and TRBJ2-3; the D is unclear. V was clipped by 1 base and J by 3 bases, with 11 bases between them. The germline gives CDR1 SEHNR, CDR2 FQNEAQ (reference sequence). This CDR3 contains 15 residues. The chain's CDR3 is CASSLGGYPTDTQYF. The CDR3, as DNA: TGTGCCAGCAGCTTAGGCGGCTATCCAACAGATACGCAGTATTTT.

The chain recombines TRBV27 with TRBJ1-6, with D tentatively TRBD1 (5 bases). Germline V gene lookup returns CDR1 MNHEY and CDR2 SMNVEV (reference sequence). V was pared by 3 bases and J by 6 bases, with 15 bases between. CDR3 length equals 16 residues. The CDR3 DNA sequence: TGTGCCAGCAGTTTGGTAACAGGATACCCTAATTCACCCCTCCACTTT. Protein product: CASSLVTGYPNSPLHF.

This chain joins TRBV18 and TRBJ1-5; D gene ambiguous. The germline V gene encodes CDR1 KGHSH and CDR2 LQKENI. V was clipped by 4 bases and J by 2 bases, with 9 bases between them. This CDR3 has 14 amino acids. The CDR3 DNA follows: TGTGCCAGCTCACAACAGAAAGGCAATCAGCCCCAGCATTTT. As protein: CASSQQKGNQPQHF.

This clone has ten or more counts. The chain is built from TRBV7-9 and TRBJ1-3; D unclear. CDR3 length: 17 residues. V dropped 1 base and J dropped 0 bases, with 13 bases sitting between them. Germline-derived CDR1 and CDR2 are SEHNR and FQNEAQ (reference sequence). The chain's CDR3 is CASSLGLSNLSGNTIYF. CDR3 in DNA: TGTGCCAGCAGCTTAGGTTTATCGAATCTCTCTGGAAACACCATATATTTT.

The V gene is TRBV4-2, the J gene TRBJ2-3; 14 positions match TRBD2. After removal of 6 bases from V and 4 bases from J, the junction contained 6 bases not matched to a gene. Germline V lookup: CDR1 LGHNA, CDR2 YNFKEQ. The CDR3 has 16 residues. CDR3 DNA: TGTGCCAGCAGAAGACTAGCGGGGGGGGTTGCAGATACGCAGTATTTT. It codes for CASRRLAGGVADTQYF.

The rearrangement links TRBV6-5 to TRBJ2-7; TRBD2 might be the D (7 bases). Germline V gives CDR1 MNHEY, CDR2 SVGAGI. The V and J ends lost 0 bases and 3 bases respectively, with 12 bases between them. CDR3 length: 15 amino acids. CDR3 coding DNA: TGTGCCAGCAGTTACTCGGGAGGGGGGTTCTACGAGCAGTACTTC. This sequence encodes CASSYSGGGFYEQYF.

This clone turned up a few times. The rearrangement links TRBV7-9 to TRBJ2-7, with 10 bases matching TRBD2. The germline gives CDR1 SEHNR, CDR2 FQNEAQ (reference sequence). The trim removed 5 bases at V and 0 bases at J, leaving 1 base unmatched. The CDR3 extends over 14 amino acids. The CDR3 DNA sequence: TGTGCCAGCAGCCCTAGCGGGAGCTCCTACGAGCAGTACTTC. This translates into CASSPSGSSYEQYF.

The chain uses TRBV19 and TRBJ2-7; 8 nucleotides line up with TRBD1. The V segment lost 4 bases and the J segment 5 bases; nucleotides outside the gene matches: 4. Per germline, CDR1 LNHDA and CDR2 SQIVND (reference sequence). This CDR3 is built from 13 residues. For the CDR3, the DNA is TGTGCCAGTAGTAGTGGACAGGGTGACGAGCAGTACTTC. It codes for CASSSGQGDEQYF.

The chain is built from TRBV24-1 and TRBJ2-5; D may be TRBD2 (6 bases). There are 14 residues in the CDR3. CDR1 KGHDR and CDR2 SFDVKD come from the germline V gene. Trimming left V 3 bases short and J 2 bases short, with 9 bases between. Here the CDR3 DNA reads TGTGCCACCAGTGATCCTAGCGTACAAGAGACCCAGTACTTC. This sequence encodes CATSDPSVQETQYF.

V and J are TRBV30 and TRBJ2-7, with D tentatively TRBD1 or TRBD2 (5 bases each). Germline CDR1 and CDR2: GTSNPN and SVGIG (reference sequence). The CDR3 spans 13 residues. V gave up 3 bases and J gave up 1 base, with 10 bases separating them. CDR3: CAWSDGASYEQYF. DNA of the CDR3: TGTGCCTGGAGCGACGGGGCATCCTACGAGCAGTACTTC.

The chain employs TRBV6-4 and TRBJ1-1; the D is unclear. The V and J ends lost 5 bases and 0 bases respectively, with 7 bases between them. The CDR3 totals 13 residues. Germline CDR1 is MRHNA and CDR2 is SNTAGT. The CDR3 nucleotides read TGTGCCAGCAGTTTGGGTCTGAACACTGAAGCTTTCTTT. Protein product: CASSLGLNTEAFF.

The CDR3 is CASSDSLHGPQHF. The CDR3 coding sequence is TGTGCCAGCAGTGACTCCCTACACGGGCCCCAGCATTTT. This chain uses TRBV6-4 with TRBJ1-5, with D unclear. The CDR3 sequence is 13 residues long. Germline CDR1 reads MRHNA; CDR2 reads SNTAGT. Trimming took off 0 bases at V and 9 bases at J, with 9 bases between the two ends.

The chain's CDR3 is CASSLNLPQSSGANVLTF. CDR3 DNA sequence: TGTGCCAGCAGCTTAAATCTCCCCCAGAGCTCTGGGGCCAACGTCCTGACTTTC. The chain employs TRBV13 and TRBJ2-6, with D hard to call. V was trimmed by 2 bases and J by 0 bases, leaving 14 bases between them. The germline gives CDR1 PRHDT, CDR2 FYEKMQ (reference sequence). CDR3 length equals 18 residues.

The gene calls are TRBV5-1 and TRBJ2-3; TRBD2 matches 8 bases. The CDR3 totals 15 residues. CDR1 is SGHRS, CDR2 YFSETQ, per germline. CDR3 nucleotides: TGCGCATCTCAAGAAAGCGGGAGTAGCCCAGATACGCAGTATTTT. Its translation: CASQESGSSPDTQYF. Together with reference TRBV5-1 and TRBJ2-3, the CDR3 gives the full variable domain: KAGVTQTPRYLIKTRGQQVTLSCSPISGHRSVSWYQQTPGQGLQFLFEYFSETQRNKGNFPGRFSGRQFSNSRSEMNVSTLELGDSALYLCASQESGSSPDTQYFGPGTRLTVL.

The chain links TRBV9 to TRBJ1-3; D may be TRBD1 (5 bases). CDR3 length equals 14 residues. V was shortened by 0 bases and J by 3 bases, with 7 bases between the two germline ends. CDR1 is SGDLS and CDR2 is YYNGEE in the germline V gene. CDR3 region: CASSVAGNGNTIYF. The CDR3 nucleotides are TGTGCCAGCAGCGTAGCAGGGAATGGAAACACCATATATTTT.

The CDR3 sequence is CASSYMWGRGNEKLFF. In DNA, the CDR3 is TGTGCCAGCAGTTACATGTGGGGGCGCGGTAATGAAAAACTGTTTTTT. The chain is built from TRBV6-2 or TRBV6-3 and TRBJ1-4; possible D gene TRBD1, 6 bases. Trimming removed 2 bases from V and 4 bases from J, with 14 bases in between. CDR3 length equals 16 residues. Germline CDR1 MNHEY, CDR2 SVGEGT.

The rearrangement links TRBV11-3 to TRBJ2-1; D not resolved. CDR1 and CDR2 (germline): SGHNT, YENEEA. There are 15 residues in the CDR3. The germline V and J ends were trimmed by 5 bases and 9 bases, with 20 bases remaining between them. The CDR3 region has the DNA TGTGCCAGCAGCCGGAGCGTGGGGTCCTATGGTGAGCAGTTCTTC. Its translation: CASSRSVGSYGEQFF.